This T cell receptor beta chain was observed in a study of T cell repertoires and HLA-DP antigens. V gave up 0 bases and J gave up 4 bases, with 10 bases separating them. This CDR3 is built from 15 residues. CDR1 and CDR2 from the germline V gene are SGHRS and YFSETQ. Study-wide findings and caveats: Pre-culture clonality, roughly 0.036, was far below sorted CD137+ clonality of 0.35 to 0.4.

The primer mix covered 54 TRBV segments and 13 TRBJ segments. This table comes from immunoSEQ multiplex PCR, and its TCRdb copy is limited to in-frame clones, with some not included. The sample records about 73,000 clones, about 82% being singletons. Notes on this clone: The antigen remains undetermined.

This TCR was sampled from a man between 60 and 75 years old in good health and CMV-seronegative. The V call is TRBV5-1, the J call TRBJ2-2; D unresolved. The sequenced sample consisted of CD4+ T cells from PBMCs. DNA of the CDR3: TGCGCCAGCAGCTTGGGGGCCGGACGCACCGGGGAGCTGTTTTTT. It is translated as CASSLGAGRTGELFF.